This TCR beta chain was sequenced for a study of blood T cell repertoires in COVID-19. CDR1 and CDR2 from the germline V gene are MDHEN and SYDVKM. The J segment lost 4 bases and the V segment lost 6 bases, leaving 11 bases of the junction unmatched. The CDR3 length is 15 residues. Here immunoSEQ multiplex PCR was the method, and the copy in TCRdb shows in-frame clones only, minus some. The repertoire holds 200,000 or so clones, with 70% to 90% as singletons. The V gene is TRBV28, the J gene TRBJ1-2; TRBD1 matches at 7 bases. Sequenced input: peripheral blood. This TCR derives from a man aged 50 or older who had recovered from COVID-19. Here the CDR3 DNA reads TGTGCCAGCAGCCCTGGGACAGTCATAGGCTATGGCTACACCTTC. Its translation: CASSPGTVIGYGYTF.